These 28 T cell receptor beta chains originate from one sample sequenced in a study of blood T cell repertoires in COVID-19. Repertoires were generated with immunoSEQ multiplex PCR, while TCRdb's copy carries only in-frame clones and drops some. The repertoire includes some 160,000 clones, around nine tenths of them detected once, and roughly 1.9% sits in the top ten. Sequenced material: peripheral blood. These receptors were collected from a man between 50 and 59 years old who had recovered from COVID-19.

The chain's CDR3 is CASRASGGPSTDTQYF. The CDR3 DNA sequence: TGTGCCAGCAGAGCTAGCGGGGGCCCGAGCACAGATACGCAGTATTTT. The chain employs TRBV5-6 and TRBJ2-3; 10 bases fit TRBD2. The trim removed 5 bases at V and 0 bases at J, leaving 6 bases unmatched. The CDR3 has 16 amino acids. The germline CDR1 and CDR2 sequences are SGHDT and YYEEEE. Filled out from reference TRBV5-6 and TRBJ2-3, the complete variable domain reads DAGVTQSPTHLIKTRGQQVTLRCSPKSGHDTVSWYQQALGQGPQFIFQYYEEEERQRGNFPDRFSGHQFPNYSSELNVNALLLGDSALYLCASRASGGPSTDTQYFGPGTRLTVL.

V gene TRBV30 combines with J gene TRBJ1-1; D is uncertain. The CDR3 consists of 12 residues. Germline CDR1 reads GTSNPN; CDR2 reads SVGIG (reference sequence). V gave up 3 bases and J gave up 5 bases, with 10 bases separating them. CDR3 amino acids: CAWSQTGTEAFF. The CDR3 DNA is TGTGCCTGGAGCCAAACGGGTACTGAAGCTTTCTTT.

The chain employs TRBV27 and TRBJ2-2, with 8 bases matching TRBD1. The CDR3 runs 16 residues. J was trimmed by 7 bases and V by 0 bases; bases with no gene match: 7. CDR1 and CDR2 from the germline V gene are MNHEY and SMNVEV (reference sequence). CDR3 protein: CASSLSGRGRNGELFF. CDR3 coding DNA: TGTGCCAGCAGTTTATCGGGCAGGGGGCGGAACGGGGAGCTGTTTTTT.

The rearrangement uses TRBV10-3 and TRBJ1-2; D call uncertain. This CDR3 spans 12 amino acids. Trimming shortened V by 2 bases and J by 5 bases, and 6 bases separated the two germline ends. Germline V gives CDR1 ENHRY, CDR2 SYGVKD. Here the CDR3 reads CAISEPGYGYTF. DNA of the CDR3: TGTGCCATCAGTGAGCCGGGTTATGGCTACACCTTC.

This chain links TRBV19 with TRBJ1-4, with 10 bases fitting TRBD1. The CDR3 runs 17 residues. In germline, CDR1 is LNHDA, CDR2 SQIVND (reference sequence). V gave up 10 bases and J gave up 0 bases; unmatched junction bases: 11. The CDR3 nucleotides are TGTGCCACCGGGAGGCGACAGGGGGCTTCAACTAATGAAAAACTGTTTTTT. Protein sequence: CATGRRQGASTNEKLFF. Filled out from reference TRBV19 and TRBJ1-4, the complete variable domain reads DGGITQSPKYLFRKEGQNVTLSCEQNLNHDAMYWYRQDPGQGLRLIYYSQIVNDFQKGDIAEGYSVSREKKESFPLTVTSAQKNPTAFYLCATGRRQGASTNEKLFFGSGTQLSVL.

The CDR3 sequence is CASSALMSNEQYF. The CDR3 nucleotides read TGTGCCAGCAGCGCCCTAATGTCCAACGAGCAGTACTTC. The rearrangement uses TRBV7-2 and TRBJ2-7; D call uncertain. The length of the CDR3 is 13 residues. Trimming removed 5 bases from V and 5 bases from J, with 13 bases in between. CDR1 SGHTA and CDR2 FQGNSA come from the germline V gene.

CDR3 nucleotide sequence: TGTGCCAGCAGCTCGCGGGGGAACTACAATGAGCAGTTCTTC. It is translated as CASSSRGNYNEQFF. This chain connects TRBV7-2 to TRBJ2-1; the match to TRBD2 covers 7 bases. The CDR3 sequence is 14 residues long. Per the germline V gene, CDR1 is SGHTA and CDR2 is FQGNSA. J was trimmed by 3 bases and V by 4 bases; bases with no gene match: 3.

This chain uses TRBV3-1 (or the pseudogene TRBV3-2) with TRBJ2-2; 8 bases are a match to TRBD2. This CDR3 spans 17 amino acids. With 4 bases clipped from V and 1 base from J, the junction kept 8 bases outside the gene matches. CDR1 is LGHDT and CDR2 is YNNKEL in the germline V gene (reference sequence). CDR3 DNA sequence: TGTGCCAGCAGCCCCCCGGGACTAGAAAAGAACACCGGGGAGCTGTTTTTT. Its translation: CASSPPGLEKNTGELFF.

The table lists this clone with a count of one. J is TRBJ1-1 and V is TRBV19, with a weak D call TRBD1 (5 bases). The CDR3 is 14 amino acids. From germline, CDR1 is LNHDA and CDR2 SQIVND (reference sequence). With 2 bases removed from V and 2 bases from J, the gap between germline ends came to 9 bases. CDR3 DNA sequence: TGTGCCAGTAGTATACAGGGCCCAAACACTGAAGCTTTCTTT. It specifies CASSIQGPNTEAFF.

The rearrangement links TRBV7-9 to TRBJ2-5; 9 nucleotides match TRBD2. Germline CDR1 is SEHNR and CDR2 is FQNEAQ (reference sequence). CDR3 length: 14 amino acids. Germline trimming cut 5 bases from V and 5 bases from J; bases unmatched to any gene: 6. The CDR3 bases are TGTGCCAGCAGCATTAGCGGGAGTGGGGAGACCCAGTACTTC. Its protein product is CASSISGSGETQYF.

This clone was counted only a few times. The CDR3 DNA reads TGCGCCAGCAGCCACGACATGACTAGTGCAGATACGCAGTATTTT. This codes for CASSHDMTSADTQYF. V is TRBV4-1 and J is TRBJ2-3; tentative D call: TRBD2 (6 bases). The V end lost 3 bases, the J end lost 4 bases, and 14 bases lay between the germline ends. The CDR3 sequence is 15 residues long. CDR1 MGHRA and CDR2 YSYEKL come from the germline V gene.

This chain joins TRBV6-5 and TRBJ2-7; possible D gene TRBD1, 5 bases. Trimming pared 0 bases from V and 1 base from J, leaving 10 bases between. The CDR3 loop spans 15 amino acids. Germline V gene lookup returns CDR1 MNHEY and CDR2 SVGAGI. This chain's CDR3 is CASSYSTATSYEQYF. The CDR3 region has the DNA TGTGCCAGCAGTTACTCGACAGCAACTTCCTACGAGCAGTACTTC.

The chain combines TRBV19 with TRBJ1-2, with a possible D match to TRBD1 (6 bases). From germline, CDR1 is LNHDA and CDR2 SQIVND (reference sequence). V dropped 7 bases and J dropped 4 bases, with 13 bases sitting between them. CDR3 length: 13 residues. CDR3 sequence: CASNPQGIYGYTF. The CDR3 region has the DNA TGTGCCAGTAACCCACAGGGAATCTATGGCTACACCTTC.

The genes are TRBV15 and TRBJ2-2, with a tentative D call TRBD1 (6 bases). V dropped 0 bases and J dropped 1 base, with 9 bases sitting between them. CDR1 and CDR2 from the germline V gene are LNHNV and YYDKDF (reference sequence). CDR3 length: 16 residues. The CDR3 region has the DNA TGTGCCACCAGCAGAGATGCGACAGGGAACACCGGGGAGCTGTTTTTT. Amino acid sequence: CATSRDATGNTGELFF.

The V and J genes are TRBV20-1 and TRBJ2-7; D perhaps matches TRBD2 (5 bases). From germline, CDR1 is DFQATT and CDR2 SNEGSKA (reference sequence). This CDR3 is built from 16 residues. Trimming removed 3 bases at V and 0 bases at J, with 18 bases between. CDR3 in amino acids: CSASGPPRGYSYEQYF. The CDR3 nucleotides read TGCAGTGCTAGTGGGCCCCCCCGCGGGTACTCCTACGAGCAGTACTTC.

The CDR3 sequence: CASSQKAGGRADTQYF. In DNA, the CDR3 is TGCGCCAGCAGCCAGAAGGCGGGCGGCCGAGCTGATACGCAGTATTTT. The chain links TRBV4-3 to TRBJ2-3; D is perhaps TRBD2 (5 bases). V was trimmed by 3 bases and J by 6 bases, leaving 19 bases between them. CDR3 length: 16 amino acids. The V gene's germline CDR1 is LGHNA and CDR2 YSLEER.

V usage is TRBV11-2 and J usage is TRBJ1-1; D remains unclear. Germline V CDR1 and CDR2: SGHAT, FQNNGV. Trimming cost V 2 bases and J 0 bases, with 10 bases left between them. The CDR3 has 15 amino acids. CDR3 sequence: CASSLSGQMNTEAFF. The CDR3 nucleotides are TGTGCCAGCAGCTTAAGCGGGCAGATGAACACTGAAGCTTTCTTT.

This clone appeared once. This rearrangement joins TRBV11-2 to TRBJ2-7, with a weak D call TRBD1 (6 bases). The CDR3 has 14 residues. Trimming removed 6 bases at V and 0 bases at J, with 12 bases between. CDR1 SGHAT and CDR2 FQNNGV come from the germline V gene. CDR3 coding DNA: TGTGCCAGCAGTCCCACAGGGTACTCCTACGAGCAGTACTTC. Its translation is CASSPTGYSYEQYF.

V usage is TRBV21-1 and J usage is TRBJ2-1; the table's D call, TRBD1, has no DNA check behind it. TRBV21-1 is flagged as a pseudogene. The CDR3 runs 15 residues. The CDR3 spells CASSRIIRAHNEQFF. The CDR3 DNA reads as TGTGCCAGCAGCAGAATAATCAGGGCCCACAATGAGCAGTTCTTC.

CDR3: CASSVASGNTEAFF. The CDR3 region has the DNA TGTGCCAGCAGCGTAGCGTCAGGGAACACTGAAGCTTTCTTT. The chain employs TRBV9 and TRBJ1-1; D remains ambiguous. Trimming pared 0 bases from V and 1 base from J, leaving 7 bases between. Looked up from germline, CDR1 is SGDLS and CDR2 is YYNGEE. There are 14 residues in the CDR3.

V is TRBV5-1 and J is TRBJ1-2, with a tentative D call TRBD1 (5 bases). The CDR3 consists of 14 residues. Trimming cost V 5 bases and J 3 bases, with 14 bases left between them. Germline-derived CDR1 and CDR2 are SGHRS and YFSETQ. The CDR3 here is CASRSGTLHYGYTF. The CDR3 DNA is TGCGCCAGCAGGTCCGGGACTCTCCACTATGGCTACACCTTC.

V usage is TRBV6-5 and J usage is TRBJ2-3; D may be TRBD2 (6 bases). Trimming removed 6 bases at V and 3 bases at J, with 13 bases between. CDR3 length equals 14 residues. Germline V CDR1 and CDR2: MNHEY, SVGAGI. The CDR3 loop is CASSHTTRTDTQYF. The CDR3 DNA follows: TGTGCCAGCAGCCACACGACTAGAACAGATACGCAGTATTTT.

This clone showed up just a few times. The chain has TRBV2 and TRBJ1-5; TRBD1 matches 7 bases. The V gene end was trimmed by 0 bases and the J gene end by 6 bases; junction bases not matched to a gene: 11. CDR3 length: 17 amino acids. From germline, CDR1 is SNHLY and CDR2 FYNNEI. The CDR3 spells CASSEALTGDWSQPQHF. The DNA of the CDR3 is TGTGCCAGCAGTGAAGCCTTAACAGGGGATTGGAGTCAGCCCCAGCATTTT.

The chain uses TRBV9 and TRBJ2-7; D perhaps matches TRBD2 (6 bases). Trimming cost V 3 bases and J 6 bases, with 19 bases left between them. This CDR3 spans 15 amino acids. The germline V gene encodes CDR1 SGDLS and CDR2 YYNGEE. CDR3 sequence (DNA): TGTGCCAGCAGCGACACGGGGACTCAACTGTCCGAGCAGTACTTC. Protein: CASSDTGTQLSEQYF. Variable domain in full (rest from reference TRBV9 and TRBJ2-7): DSGVTQTPKHLITATGQRVTLRCSPRSGDLSVYWYQQSLDQGLQFLIQYYNGEERAKGNILERFSAQQFPDLHSELNLSSLELGDSALYFCASSDTGTQLSEQYFGPGTRLTVT.

The chain links TRBV18 to TRBJ1-5; D is possibly TRBD1 (6 bases). CDR1 is KGHSH, CDR2 LQKENI, per germline. V lost 0 bases and J 0 bases, leaving 9 bases between the germline ends. This CDR3 comprises 16 residues. The CDR3 is CASSPPTGNSNQPQHF. The CDR3 bases are TGTGCCAGCTCACCACCGACAGGCAATAGCAATCAGCCCCAGCATTTT.

This clone has a single count. V gene TRBV5-3 combines with J gene TRBJ1-2; possible D gene TRBD1, 5 bases. TRBV5-3 is noted as an ORF with a role that remains uncertain. The CDR3 consists of 14 residues. The V end lost 0 bases, the J end lost 4 bases, and 10 bases lay between the germline ends. The CDR3 sequence: CARSLGQRGYGYTF. DNA for the CDR3: TGTGCCAGAAGCTTGGGACAGCGAGGCTATGGCTACACCTTC.

This rearrangement joins TRBV11-2 to TRBJ1-1; no clear D gene. The CDR3 totals 15 residues. Trimming took 5 bases from V and 3 from J, leaving 16 bases between them. Germline V gives CDR1 SGHAT, CDR2 FQNNGV. CDR3 protein: CASSLHSRRDTEAFF. CDR3 nucleotide sequence: TGTGCCAGCAGCCTACACTCGAGGAGGGACACTGAAGCTTTCTTT.

The chain links TRBV11-1 to TRBJ1-1; 7 nucleotides match TRBD1. The CDR3 runs to 15 residues. Germline-derived CDR1 and CDR2 are SGHAT and FQDESV (reference sequence). J gave up 1 base and V 0 bases, and 2 bases lay outside the gene matches. CDR3 amino acids: CASSLAGQSNTEAFF. The CDR3 DNA sequence: TGTGCCAGCAGCTTAGCGGGACAGTCGAACACTGAAGCTTTCTTT.